The rows below give T cell receptor beta chains drawn from one sample of a study of beta chain features in type 1 diabetes. The assay was immunoSEQ multiplex PCR, and TCRdb's table has in-frame clones only and misses some. In the table there are about 660,000 clones, more than 13% of which are singletons. Sequences were obtained from naive CD4+ T cells from blood. These receptors all stem from a young man with type 1 diabetes. The CDR3 runs from the conserved cysteine through the conserved F or W. A D gene is named only where the DNA matches it firmly. Clone size, where shown, is once, few, many, or a class for clones that have expanded.

V gene	J gene	clone size	D gene	CDR3 DNA	CDR3 protein
TRBV28	TRBJ2-7	-	TRBD1	TGTGCCAGCAGTGGAACTCGCCTCGGACAGGAAAGACGGACTTACGAGCAGTACTTC	CASSGTRLGQERRTYEQYF
TRBV2	TRBJ1-2	few	-	TGTGCCAGCAGTGAACGGGGGGCTGGCTACACCTTC	CASSERGAGYTF
TRBV14	TRBJ2-5	-	TRBD1	TGTGCCAGCAGCCAAGGACACGGACAGGGGGGAGAGACCCAGTACTTC	CASSQGHGQGGETQYF
TRBV23-1	TRBJ2-7	few	-	TGCGCCAGCAGTCACTTCCCTACCCTGGACGGGAGACCCTACGAGCAGTACTTC	CASSHFPTLDGRPYEQYF
TRBV2	TRBJ1-2	few	-	TGTGCCAGCAGTGAATCGACCTATGGCTACACCTTC	CASSESTYGYTF
TRBV4-2	TRBJ2-1	-	-	TGTGCCAGCAGCCAGAATACTAGGGGGGATGAGCAGTTCTTC	CASSQNTRGDEQFF
TRBV6-5	TRBJ2-3	few	-	TGTGCCAGCAGTGAAGAGGTGATCACAGATACGCAGTATTTT	CASSEEVITDTQYF
TRBV7-9	TRBJ2-6	few	TRBD1	TGTGCCAGCAGCCCAGGGGGCGCCGGGGCCAACGTCCTGACTTTC	CASSPGGAGANVLTF
TRBV7-2	TRBJ2-1	-	-	TGTGCCAGCAGCTTATCTCGCAATGAGCAGTTCTTC	CASSLSRNEQFF
TRBV5-1	TRBJ2-1	few	TRBD2	TGCGCCAGCGGACCACGGGACTCAGGGAGGGATGAGCAGTTCTTC	CASGPRDSGRDEQFF
TRBV13	TRBJ2-3	-	-	TGTGCCAGCAGCGGGCGGCACGCCCCGACCACAGATACGCAGTATTTT	CASSGRHAPTTDTQYF
TRBV7-8	TRBJ2-7	-	TRBD1	TGTGCCAGCAGCTCCGACAGGGGCAACGAGCAGTACTTC	CASSSDRGNEQYF
TRBV30	TRBJ2-3	-	TRBD2	TGTGCCTGGAGTCGGACTAGCGGATACACAGATACGCAGTATTTT	CAWSRTSGYTDTQYF
TRBV4-1	TRBJ1-5	-	TRBD1	TGCGCCAGCAGCCGTCGACAGGGAGACGGTCAGCCCCAGCATTTT	CASSRRQGDGQPQHF
TRBV6-1	TRBJ1-2	-	-	TGTGCCAGCAGGGACAGCCATGGCTATGGCTACACCTTC	CASRDSHGYGYTF
TRBV6-5	TRBJ2-7	-	-	TGTGCCAGCAGCCAGGGACACGAGCAGTACTTC	CASSQGHEQYF
TRBV6-1	TRBJ1-2	-	-	TGTGCCAGCAGTGAAATTCCAGGGAACTATGGCTACACCTTC	CASSEIPGNYGYTF
TRBV7-2	TRBJ1-1	-	-	TGTGCCAGCAGCCCGGCCAGCACAGGGCTTACGGGTGAAGCTTTCTTT	CASSPASTGLTGEAFF